The next 26 T cell receptor beta chains were all read from a single sample in a study of shared clonotypes between healthy human individuals. Profiling relied on immunoSEQ multiplex PCR, and the TCRdb table lists in-frame clones only, not all of them. Among over a million clones listed, roughly 96% were seen once. The material sequenced was naive CD4+ T cells sorted from blood. The subset: CD45RA+ positively selected. These receptors were collected from a man aged 25-45 years in good health.

This chain's CDR3 is CATKTTGAHYEQYF. The CDR3, as DNA: TGTGCCACGAAGACGACAGGGGCTCACTACGAGCAGTACTTC. The chain is built from TRBV10-3 and TRBJ2-7, with 8 bases fitting TRBD1. V shed 10 bases, J shed 3 bases, and the junction held 11 bases outside the gene matches. Germline CDR1 and CDR2: ENHRY and SYGVKD. The CDR3 consists of 14 residues.

The V call is TRBV10-3, the J call TRBJ1-2, with D possibly matching TRBD1 (5 bases). CDR1 ENHRY and CDR2 SYGVKD come from the germline V gene. V was cut by 7 bases and J by 3 bases, with 9 bases left in between. The CDR3 spans 12 residues. For the CDR3, the DNA is TGTGCCATCAATGAAGGGGACTATGGCTACACCTTC. The encoded protein is CAINEGDYGYTF.

The chain joins TRBV2 to TRBJ1-2; no firm D call. The germline V and J ends were trimmed by 7 bases and 5 bases, with 14 bases remaining between them. The CDR3 length is 13 residues. Germline CDR1 SNHLY, CDR2 FYNNEI. CDR3 in DNA: TGTGCCAGCAACCCCGGGAGCAAGTATGGCTACACCTTC. This encodes CASNPGSKYGYTF.

This chain uses TRBV5-1 with TRBJ2-7; tentative D call: TRBD1 (6 bases). V was cut by 0 bases and J by 6 bases, with 16 bases left in between. The germline V gene has CDR1 SGHRS and CDR2 YFSETQ. The CDR3 length is 15 residues. The CDR3 loop reads CASSLGQGFPGEQYF. CDR3 nucleotide sequence: TGCGCCAGCAGCTTGGGCCAGGGGTTTCCTGGCGAGCAGTACTTC.

This clone has only one observation. J is TRBJ2-1 and V is TRBV2; tentatively, D is TRBD1 (6 bases). The CDR3 consists of 15 residues. Germline-derived CDR1 and CDR2 are SNHLY and FYNNEI. With 8 bases removed from V and 0 bases from J, the gap between germline ends came to 14 bases. In nucleotides, the CDR3 is TGTGCCAGCGGCCAAACAGGGAGCTCCTACAATGAGCAGTTCTTC. This gives the protein CASGQTGSSYNEQFF.

V is TRBV7-6 and J is TRBJ2-2; TRBD2 is a possible D gene (6 bases). The CDR3 length is 14 residues. Trimming left V 0 bases short and J 4 bases short, with 6 bases between. The germline CDR1 and CDR2 sequences are SGHVS and FNYEAQ. DNA of the CDR3: TGTGCCAGCAGCTTAGCCGGGGGCACCGGGGAGCTGTTTTTT. Amino acids: CASSLAGGTGELFF.

This clone was seen a single time. This chain joins TRBV5-1 and TRBJ2-7; D is uncertain. Trimming stripped 3 bases from V and 5 bases from J, with 12 bases between. The CDR3 sequence is 13 residues long. Germline CDR1 and CDR2: SGHRS and YFSETQ. The CDR3 sequence is CASSSSTLHEQYF. The CDR3 region has the DNA TGCGCCAGCAGCTCTTCAACTCTCCACGAGCAGTACTTC.

The chain recombines TRBV5-1 with TRBJ2-1; 8 nucleotides align to TRBD2. Germline CDR1 and CDR2: SGHRS and YFSETQ. Trimming removed 2 bases from V and 9 bases from J; junction bases left unmatched: 22. The CDR3 extends over 19 amino acids. The CDR3 sequence is CASSFPSSMAGGGNTEQFF. In DNA form, the CDR3 reads TGCGCCAGCAGCTTCCCCTCTTCTATGGCGGGAGGTGGGAACACTGAGCAGTTCTTC.

This clone was detected once. V gene TRBV27 combines with J gene TRBJ2-1; 10 nucleotides match TRBD2. The germline V gene has CDR1 MNHEY and CDR2 SMNVEV (reference sequence). The CDR3 covers 15 residues. The J segment lost 7 bases and the V segment lost 1 base, leaving 4 bases of the junction unmatched. The CDR3 region has the DNA TGTGCCAGCAGTTTATTAGGGACTAGCGTAAATGAGCAGTTCTTC. Translated, it gives CASSLLGTSVNEQFF.

V gene TRBV9 combines with J gene TRBJ2-3; TRBD1 agrees at 9 bases. Germline trimming cut 0 bases from V and 3 bases from J; bases unmatched to any gene: 2. From germline, CDR1 is SGDLS and CDR2 YYNGEE. The CDR3 contains 15 residues. CDR3 residues: CASSVAGQGTDTQYF. In DNA, the CDR3 is TGTGCCAGCAGCGTAGCAGGACAGGGGACAGATACGCAGTATTTT.

The DNA for the CDR3 is TGTGCCAGCAGCGTAGCTGGACAGGGAGGGACCGATGAGCAGTTCTTC. As protein: CASSVAGQGGTDEQFF. The chain employs TRBV9 and TRBJ2-1, with D perhaps TRBD1 (8 bases). This CDR3 has 16 amino acids. V shed 0 bases and J shed 8 bases, with 18 bases lying between them. Per germline, CDR1 SGDLS and CDR2 YYNGEE.

The V call is TRBV11-2, the J call TRBJ2-1; TRBD2 matches at 12 bases. The germline gives CDR1 SGHAT, CDR2 FQNNGV. V was clipped by 6 bases and J by 3 bases; unmatched bases: 12. This CDR3 is 18 amino acids long. The CDR3 reads CASRPGLAGGLSYNEQFF. CDR3 nucleotides: TGTGCCAGCAGGCCCGGGCTAGCGGGAGGGCTCAGCTACAATGAGCAGTTCTTC.

This clone came up once. For the CDR3, the DNA is TGTGCCAGCAGTTCCTCCCGACTAGCGGGAGCAAATGAGCAGTTCTTC. Amino acid sequence: CASSSSRLAGANEQFF. V and J are TRBV19 and TRBJ2-1, with TRBD2 matching 12 bases. The length of the CDR3 is 16 residues. The germline CDR1 and CDR2 sequences are LNHDA and SQIVND (reference sequence). V lost 9 bases and J lost 7; bases outside the gene matches: 13.

The rearrangement links TRBV5-1 to TRBJ2-5; tentative D call: TRBD1 (6 bases). V lost 3 bases and J 3 bases, leaving 12 bases between the germline ends. The CDR3 extends over 14 amino acids. Germline CDR1 and CDR2: SGHRS and YFSETQ. CDR3 residues: CASSSAGTKETQYF. The CDR3 nucleotides are TGCGCCAGCAGCTCCGCCGGGACAAAAGAGACCCAGTACTTC.

The gene calls are TRBV6-4 and TRBJ2-3; D gene unclear. This CDR3 has 17 amino acids. Between the trimmed V and J ends, which lost 2 bases and 5 bases, there was a span of 20 bases. The germline V gene has CDR1 MRHNA and CDR2 SNTAGT. CDR3 in amino acids: CASSDRDTQTSGDTQYF. The CDR3 DNA follows: TGTGCCAGCAGTGACCGAGACACACAAACGTCGGGAGATACGCAGTATTTT.

This chain links TRBV2 with TRBJ2-6, with TRBD1 as a possible D gene (5 bases). The length of the CDR3 is 17 residues. Germline V gives CDR1 SNHLY, CDR2 FYNNEI. Between the trimmed V and J ends, which lost 3 bases and 4 bases, there was a span of 16 bases. The CDR3 nucleotides read TGTGCCAGCAGTGATCTGGCAGGGTCCGGAGGGGCCAACGTCCTGACTTTC. Residues: CASSDLAGSGGANVLTF.

V usage is TRBV2 and J usage is TRBJ2-5; 8 bases are shared with TRBD1. CDR3 length: 13 residues. Trimming at V came to 1 base and at J to 7 bases, leaving 2 bases not matched to a gene. CDR1 SNHLY and CDR2 FYNNEI come from the germline V gene. The CDR3 coding sequence is TGTGCCAGCAGTGAAGGACAGGGGCTGACCCAGTACTTC. The encoded protein is CASSEGQGLTQYF.

The rearrangement links TRBV7-9 to TRBJ2-5; 11 bases map to TRBD1. The V gene's germline CDR1 is SEHNR and CDR2 FQNEAQ (reference sequence). V lost 4 bases and J lost 2; bases outside the gene matches: 3. The CDR3 is 15 residues long. The CDR3 loop is CASSSGTGGQETQYF. The CDR3 nucleotides are TGTGCCAGCAGCTCCGGGACAGGGGGGCAAGAGACCCAGTACTTC. The variable domain in full, completed from reference TRBV7-9 and TRBJ2-5, reads DTGVSQNPRHKITKRGQNVTFRCDPISEHNRLYWYRQTLGQGPEFLTYFQNEAQLEKSRLLSDRFSAERPKGSFSTLEIQRTEQGDSAMYLCASSSGTGGQETQYFGPGTRLLVL.

The chain is built from TRBV4-1 and TRBJ2-3; 7 bases line up with TRBD1. Looked up from germline, CDR1 is MGHRA and CDR2 is YSYEKL. There are 15 residues in the CDR3. The J segment lost 2 bases and the V segment lost 3 bases, leaving 5 bases of the junction unmatched. The CDR3 nucleotides are TGCGCCAGCAGCCACCGGGACAGCACCACAGATACGCAGTATTTT. Protein sequence: CASSHRDSTTDTQYF.

This clone turned up a few times. V usage is TRBV7-2 and J usage is TRBJ1-5; D is unresolved. V dropped 1 base and J dropped 7 bases, with 8 bases sitting between them. In germline, CDR1 is SGHTA, CDR2 FQGNSA. The CDR3 has 13 amino acids. The CDR3 nucleotides are TGTGCCAGCAGCTTAGATAACCCCCAGCCCCAGCATTTT. Translating it yields CASSLDNPQPQHF.

This chain uses TRBV27 with TRBJ2-7; the D call may be TRBD1 or TRBD2 (5 bases each). The CDR3 is 19 amino acids. V lost 8 bases and J lost 3, with 32 bases in between. Per germline, CDR1 MNHEY and CDR2 SMNVEV (reference sequence). The CDR3 is CASPPPGLDQPSDCYEQYF. CDR3 DNA sequence: TGTGCCAGCCCCCCCCCGGGGCTAGATCAACCAAGCGATTGCTACGAGCAGTACTTC.

The chain links TRBV15 to TRBJ2-3; D is possibly TRBD1 or TRBD2 (5 bases each). Germline CDR1 is LNHNV and CDR2 is YYDKDF (reference sequence). With 1 base removed from V and 2 bases from J, the gap between germline ends came to 10 bases. The CDR3 has 15 amino acids. The CDR3 protein is CATSRGRGTTDTQYF. The CDR3 DNA is TGTGCCACCAGCAGAGGCCGTGGGACCACAGATACGCAGTATTTT.

V usage is TRBV2 and J usage is TRBJ1-4; D remains ambiguous. Trimming took off 4 bases at V and 0 bases at J, with 9 bases between the two ends. Germline V CDR1 and CDR2: SNHLY, FYNNEI. This CDR3 comprises 15 residues. The DNA for the CDR3 is TGTGCCAGCAGTGTCGAACGAGCAACTAATGAAAAACTGTTTTTT. As protein: CASSVERATNEKLFF.

This chain links TRBV18 with TRBJ2-2, with D perhaps matching TRBD1 or TRBD2 (5 bases each). Germline CDR1 is KGHSH and CDR2 is LQKENI. The CDR3 totals 16 residues. Trimming pared 2 bases from V and 0 bases from J, leaving 10 bases between. CDR3 in DNA: TGTGCCAGCTCACCAGGTGTGGGGGCGAACACCGGGGAGCTGTTTTTT. Its translation: CASSPGVGANTGELFF.

The V gene is TRBV5-1, the J gene TRBJ2-1; 9 positions match TRBD2. Trimming took 2 bases from V and 1 from J; bases not matched to a gene: 10. This CDR3 has 18 residues. Germline-derived CDR1 and CDR2 are SGHRS and YFSETQ. In nucleotides, the CDR3 is TGCGCCAGCAGCTTCGAGACTAGCGGACTCTTTTCCTACAATGAGCAGTTCTTC. Protein sequence: CASSFETSGLFSYNEQFF.

V and J are TRBV28 and TRBJ1-4, with 7 bases matching TRBD1. V lost 2 bases, J lost 7 bases, and 4 bases stayed unmatched. Germline-derived CDR1 and CDR2 are MDHEN and SYDVKM. The CDR3 spans 14 residues. In DNA, the CDR3 is TGTGCCAGCAGTTTAACAGGGGTTCCTGAAAAACTGTTTTTT. It yields the protein CASSLTGVPEKLFF. The full variable domain, rest sourced from reference TRBV28 and TRBJ1-4, is DVKVTQSSRYLVKRTGEKVFLECVQDMDHENMFWYRQDPGLGLRLIYFSYDVKMKEKGDIPEGYSVSREKKERFSLILESASTNQTSMYLCASSLTGVPEKLFFGSGTQLSVL.